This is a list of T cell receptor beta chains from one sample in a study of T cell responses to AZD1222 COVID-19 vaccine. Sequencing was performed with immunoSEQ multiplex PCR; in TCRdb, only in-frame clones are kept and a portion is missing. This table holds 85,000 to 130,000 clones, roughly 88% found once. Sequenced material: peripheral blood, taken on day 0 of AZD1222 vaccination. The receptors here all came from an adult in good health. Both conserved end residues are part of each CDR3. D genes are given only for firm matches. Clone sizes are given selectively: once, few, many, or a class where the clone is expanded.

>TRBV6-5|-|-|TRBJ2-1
CASRTTGINEQFF
TGTGCCAGCAGGACGACAGGCATCAATGAGCAGTTCTTC
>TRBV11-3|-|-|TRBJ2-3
CASSLGAPDTQYF
TGTGCCAGCAGCTTAGGTGCACCAGATACGCAGTATTTT
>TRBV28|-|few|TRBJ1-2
CASSSPDGTNYGYTF
TGTGCCAGCAGTTCCCCGGACGGGACTAACTATGGCTACACCTTC
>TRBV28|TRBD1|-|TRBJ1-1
CASSVNPGTGGDDEAFF
TGTGCCAGCAGTGTAAATCCCGGGACAGGGGGCGACGATGAAGCTTTCTTT
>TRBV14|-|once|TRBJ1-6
CASSQVTQSSYNSPLHF
TGTGCCAGCAGCCAAGTGACCCAGAGCTCCTATAATTCACCCCTCCACTTT
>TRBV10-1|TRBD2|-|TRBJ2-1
CASSERLAGYNEQFF
TGCGCCAGCAGTGAGAGGCTAGCGGGGTACAATGAGCAGTTCTTC
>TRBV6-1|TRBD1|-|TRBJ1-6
CASSETRGQTPLHF
TGTGCCAGCAGTGAAACACGGGGACAGACACCCCTCCACTTT
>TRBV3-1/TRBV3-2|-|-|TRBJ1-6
CASSTTQGFYNSPLHF
TGTGCCAGCAGCACAACCCAGGGCTTTTATAATTCACCCCTCCACTTT
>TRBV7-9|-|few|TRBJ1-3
CASTPGGNTIYF
TGTGCCAGCACCCCCGGGGGAAACACCATATATTTT
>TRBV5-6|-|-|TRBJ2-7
CASSFGTGEQYF
TGTGCCAGCAGCTTTGGAACGGGAGAGCAGTACTTC
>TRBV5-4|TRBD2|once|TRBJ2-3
CASSTGLAGGQGTDTQYF
TGTGCCAGCAGCACTGGACTAGCGGGAGGCCAAGGCACAGATACGCAGTATTTT
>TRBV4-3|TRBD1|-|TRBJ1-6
CASSQGAGTGGDNSPLHF
TGCGCCAGCAGCCAAGGAGCCGGGACAGGGGGGGATAATTCACCCCTCCACTTT
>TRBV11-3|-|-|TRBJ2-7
CASSLDDEAGTQPPTYEQYF
TGTGCCAGCAGCTTAGATGATGAAGCCGGGACCCAACCACCCACCTACGAGCAGTACTTC
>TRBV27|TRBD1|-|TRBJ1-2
CASSLHFGQVGVWGYTF
TGTGCCAGCAGTCTACACTTTGGACAGGTGGGGGTCTGGGGCTACACCTTC
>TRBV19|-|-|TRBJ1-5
CASSEQGWSNQPQHF
TGTGCCAGTAGTGAACAGGGTTGGAGCAATCAGCCCCAGCATTTT
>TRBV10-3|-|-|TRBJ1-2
CAISVTGRSYGYTF
TGTGCCATCAGTGTGACCGGTCGGTCCTATGGCTACACCTTC
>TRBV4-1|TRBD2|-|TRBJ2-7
CASSQDRTSSYEQYF
TGCGCCAGCAGCCAAGATCGGACTAGCTCCTACGAGCAGTACTTC
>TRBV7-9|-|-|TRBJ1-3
CASSLVRGILSGNTIYF
TGTGCCAGCAGCTTAGTCCGGGGGATTCTCTCTGGAAACACCATATATTTT
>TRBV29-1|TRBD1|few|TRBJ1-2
CSVGTGGFGYTF
TGCAGCGTGGGGACAGGGGGGTTTGGCTACACCTTC
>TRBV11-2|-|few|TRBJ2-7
CASSLAGSYEQYF
TGTGCCAGCAGCTTAGCCGGCTCCTACGAGCAGTACTTC
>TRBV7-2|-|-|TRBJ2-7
CASSRQEGSYEQYF
TGTGCCAGCAGCCGGCAGGAGGGAAGCTACGAGCAGTACTTC
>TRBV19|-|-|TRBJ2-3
CASSLSGAWADTQYF
TGTGCCAGTAGTTTGTCAGGAGCCTGGGCAGATACGCAGTATTTT
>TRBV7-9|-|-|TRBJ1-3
CASSGNTIYF
TGTGCCAGCAGTGGAAACACCATATATTTT
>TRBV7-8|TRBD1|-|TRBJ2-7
CASSAGTGGYEQYF
TGTGCCAGCAGCGCCGGGACAGGGGGATACGAGCAGTACTTC
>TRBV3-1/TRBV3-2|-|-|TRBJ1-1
CASSQDPLPLAFF
TGTGCCAGCAGCCAAGACCCGTTACCACTGGCTTTCTTT
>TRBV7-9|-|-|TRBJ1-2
CASSGDLFYGYTF
TGTGCCAGCAGCGGGGACCTATTCTATGGCTACACCTTC